These 30 T cell receptor beta chains originate from one sample sequenced in a study of CD8+ T cells in alopecia areata. RNA was isolated and reverse transcribed to cDNA, the sequencing template. This table comes from immunoSEQ multiplex PCR, and its TCRdb copy is limited to in-frame clones, with some not included. The sample records 150,000 to 200,000 clones, under 80% being singletons. Sample treatment: oral pan-JAK inhibitor, 5-10 mg twice daily. The starting material was CD4+ T cells sorted from blood, obtained around week 50, from a patient treated with tofacitinib. Receptors were obtained from a human donor with alopecia areata.

CDR3 nucleotides: TGCGCCAGCAGCTTCCGGGCATCTGGGGCCAACGTCCTGACTTTC. It yields the protein CASSFRASGANVLTF. The chain joins TRBV5-1 to TRBJ2-6; D is unclear. The V end was cut by 2 bases, the J end by 1 base, with 7 bases between. The germline gives CDR1 SGHRS, CDR2 YFSETQ. The CDR3 is 15 amino acids.

V and J are TRBV11-2 and TRBJ2-1; 12 bases fit TRBD2. The V gene end was trimmed by 5 bases and the J gene end by 2 bases; junction bases not matched to a gene: 7. The CDR3 has 17 amino acids. The germline gives CDR1 SGHAT, CDR2 FQNNGV. In nucleotides, the CDR3 is TGTGCCAGCAGCCTAAGACTAGCGGGGGCTACCTACAATGAGCAGTTCTTC. Translation gives CASSLRLAGATYNEQFF.

This chain links TRBV4-1 with TRBJ2-4, with 7 nucleotides matching TRBD2. This CDR3 has 17 amino acids. Germline V gene lookup returns CDR1 MGHRA and CDR2 YSYEKL. The V segment lost 0 bases and the J segment 3 bases; nucleotides outside the gene matches: 8. The CDR3 sequence: CASSQDPASGNKNIQYF. The CDR3 nucleotides are TGCGCCAGCAGCCAAGATCCCGCTAGCGGAAACAAAAACATTCAGTACTTC.

This chain connects TRBV2 to TRBJ2-1, with D unresolved. V lost 0 bases and J lost 10, with 10 bases in between. The CDR3 consists of 13 residues. Germline CDR1 SNHLY, CDR2 FYNNEI. The CDR3 nucleotides read TGTGCCAGCAGTGAAGCGCTTCAAGGAGAGCAGTTCTTC. It is translated as CASSEALQGEQFF.

The CDR3 protein is CASSLEASGGVTDTQYF. CDR3 nucleotide sequence: TGTGCCAGCAGCTTGGAGGCTAGCGGGGGGGTAACAGATACGCAGTATTTT. The chain uses TRBV5-5 and TRBJ2-3; 12 bases match TRBD2. The germline CDR1 and CDR2 sequences are SGHKS and YYEKEE (reference sequence). V was pared by 0 bases and J by 3 bases, with 5 bases of the junction left unmatched. The CDR3 is made up of 17 amino acids.

This rearrangement joins TRBV2 to TRBJ1-2; possibly TRBD1 for D (6 bases). The germline V and J ends were trimmed by 11 bases and 3 bases, with 13 bases remaining between them. The length of the CDR3 is 12 residues. Germline V gene sequence: CDR1 SNHLY, CDR2 FYNNEI. CDR3 region: CAGLQGYYGYTF. The DNA of the CDR3 is TGTGCCGGACTACAGGGCTACTATGGCTACACCTTC.

This clone was detected only a few times. The chain carries TRBV7-9 and TRBJ1-6; the D gene is possibly TRBD1 (5 bases). CDR3 length: 17 residues. Germline V gives CDR1 SEHNR, CDR2 FQNEAQ (reference sequence). Trimming took 5 bases from V and 7 from J, leaving 21 bases between them. The CDR3 protein is CASSNILIGTVNSPLHF. The CDR3 nucleotides read TGTGCCAGCAGCAATATTTTGATCGGGACGGTAAATTCACCCCTCCACTTT.

The V gene is TRBV30, the J gene TRBJ2-3; 8 nucleotides line up with TRBD2. Germline V gene sequence: CDR1 GTSNPN, CDR2 SVGIG (reference sequence). The length of the CDR3 is 13 residues. With 7 bases clipped from V and 6 bases from J, the junction kept 9 bases outside the gene matches. The CDR3 loop is CASNSGAGDTQYF. The CDR3 DNA sequence: TGTGCCTCCAATAGCGGGGCGGGGGATACGCAGTATTTT.

The chain couples TRBV29-1 to TRBJ2-1; TRBD2 agrees at 11 bases. Germline V gene lookup returns CDR1 SQVTM and CDR2 ANQGSEA. V gave up 1 base and J gave up 7 bases; unmatched junction bases: 9. The CDR3 spans 16 residues. The DNA of the CDR3 is TGCAGCGTTGAAGGGCCGCTAGCGGGGGGAACGAATGAGCAGTTCTTC. Translated, it gives CSVEGPLAGGTNEQFF.

The chain recombines TRBV15 with TRBJ2-7; TRBD2 matches at 9 bases. Germline V lookup: CDR1 LNHNV, CDR2 YYDKDF (reference sequence). CDR3 length: 14 residues. V was clipped by 6 bases and J by 2 bases; unmatched bases: 5. This chain's CDR3 is CATRGERGAYEQYF. For the CDR3, the DNA is TGTGCCACCAGGGGTGAGCGGGGGGCCTACGAGCAGTACTTC.

This chain connects TRBV14 to TRBJ2-3; TRBD2 matches 10 bases. From germline, CDR1 is SGHDN and CDR2 FVKESK. The length of the CDR3 is 17 residues. J was trimmed by 6 bases and V by 1 base; bases with no gene match: 10. CDR3: CASSQVLGLAATDTQYF. CDR3 sequence (DNA): TGTGCCAGCAGCCAAGTTCTCGGACTAGCGGCAACCGATACGCAGTATTTT.

This clone has more than one count but fewer than ten. The V call is TRBV7-7, the J call TRBJ1-2; TRBD1 agrees at 7 bases. This CDR3 comprises 13 residues. Trimming at V came to 3 bases and at J to 6 bases, leaving 4 bases not matched to a gene. Germline CDR1 SSHAT, CDR2 FNYEAQ (reference sequence). CDR3 sequence: CASSLTGRDGYTF. The CDR3, as DNA: TGTGCCAGCAGCTTGACAGGGAGGGATGGCTACACCTTC.

This clone turned up a few times. This sequence joins TRBV5-8 and TRBJ2-5; tentative D call: TRBD1 (5 bases). The CDR3 sequence is 12 residues long. Germline V gene data show CDR1 as SGHTS and CDR2 as YDEGEE. V was shortened by 4 bases and J by 4 bases, with 8 bases between the two germline ends. The CDR3 bases are TGTGCCAGCAGCCCTCAGGGAGAGACCCAGTACTTC. Its protein product is CASSPQGETQYF.

This clone was picked up a small number of times. This rearrangement joins TRBV27 to TRBJ2-2; no firm D call. Per germline, CDR1 MNHEY and CDR2 SMNVEV (reference sequence). The CDR3 totals 13 residues. The V gene lost 3 bases and the J gene lost 6 bases, with 8 bases spanning the gap. The CDR3 loop is CASSFREAGELFF. The CDR3 region has the DNA TGTGCCAGCAGTTTTCGAGAAGCCGGGGAGCTGTTTTTT.

The chain employs TRBV7-2 and TRBJ1-1; 8 nucleotides agree with TRBD1. Germline CDR1 is SGHTA and CDR2 is FQGNSA. V lost 5 bases, J lost 6 bases, and 8 bases stayed unmatched. This CDR3 contains 14 residues. For the CDR3, the DNA is TGTGCCAGCAGCGGCAGGGGGCTTGCACCTGAAGCTTTCTTT. Translating gives CASSGRGLAPEAFF.

The chain couples TRBV29-1 to TRBJ2-1; TRBD1 agrees at 9 bases. This CDR3 is built from 12 residues. After removal of 7 bases from V and 9 bases from J, the junction contained 7 bases not matched to a gene. Germline V gene lookup returns CDR1 SQVTM and CDR2 ANQGSEA. The CDR3 nucleotides are TGCAGCGCTGTACAGGGGGCGGGTGAGCAGTTCTTC. Translated, it gives CSAVQGAGEQFF.

This sequence joins TRBV9 and TRBJ1-6; tentative D call: TRBD1 (6 bases). The V and J ends lost 3 bases and 9 bases respectively, with 16 bases between them. Germline assignment: CDR1 SGDLS and CDR2 YYNGEE. CDR3 length: 15 amino acids. The CDR3 region has the DNA TGTGCCAGCAGCGCAACACAGGGTTCTGGTTCACCCCTCCACTTT. Translation gives CASSATQGSGSPLHF.

This chain links TRBV27 with TRBJ1-5; D not certain. Trimming left V 3 bases short and J 1 base short, with 13 bases between. The CDR3 consists of 16 residues. Germline V gives CDR1 MNHEY, CDR2 SMNVEV (reference sequence). CDR3 residues: CASSFRSQGSNQPQHF. CDR3 coding DNA: TGTGCCAGCAGTTTCCGGTCCCAAGGGAGCAATCAGCCCCAGCATTTT.

This chain connects TRBV4-3 to TRBJ2-7; 10 positions agree with TRBD2. J lost 4 bases, V lost 2 bases, and 5 bases had no gene match. The CDR3 is 15 amino acids. The germline V gene encodes CDR1 LGHNA and CDR2 YSLEER. CDR3 nucleotide sequence: TGCGCCAGCAGCCAACGAGCGGGGGGGCGGTACGAGCAGTACTTC. Amino acids: CASSQRAGGRYEQYF.

This clone was counted only a few times. The V and J genes are TRBV29-1 and TRBJ1-1; weak D call: TRBD1 (5 bases). V was clipped by 3 bases and J by 1 base, with 12 bases between them. This CDR3 is 14 amino acids long. Germline CDR1 SQVTM, CDR2 ANQGSEA. CDR3 region: CSVERGRPNTEAFF. The CDR3 bases are TGCAGCGTTGAGAGGGGAAGACCGAACACTGAAGCTTTCTTT.

This clone was seen once. V usage is TRBV29-1 and J usage is TRBJ1-2; a weak D match, TRBD1 (5 bases). The CDR3 is 12 amino acids. Deletions cut 6 bases from V and 5 bases from J, with 13 bases between. The germline V gene has CDR1 SQVTM and CDR2 ANQGSEA. The CDR3 nucleotides read TGCAGCGTCTGGGGGACCTCATATGGCTACACCTTC. Protein product: CSVWGTSYGYTF.

The chain recombines TRBV2 with TRBJ1-1; D gene unclear. Trimming removed 0 bases at V and 11 bases at J, with 10 bases between. The CDR3 sequence is 12 residues long. CDR1 SNHLY and CDR2 FYNNEI come from the germline V gene. The CDR3 bases are TGTGCCAGCAGTGAAGCAATCAGCAGGGCTTTCTTT. Translated: CASSEAISRAFF.

The J gene is TRBJ1-2, the V gene TRBV5-1, with 8 positions matching TRBD1. V trimming: 4 bases; J trimming: 7 bases; junction bases outside the gene matches: 27. This CDR3 has 20 amino acids. CDR1 and CDR2 (germline): SGHRS, YFSETQ. CDR3 coding DNA: TGCGCCAGCAGCCAGGGGCAGGGGGCGTCTAGTTTTTGGCCTATGGCTGGCTACACCTTC. Translated: CASSQGQGASSFWPMAGYTF. Complete variable domain (other parts from reference TRBV5-1 and TRBJ1-2): KAGVTQTPRYLIKTRGQQVTLSCSPISGHRSVSWYQQTPGQGLQFLFEYFSETQRNKGNFPGRFSGRQFSNSRSEMNVSTLELGDSALYLCASSQGQGASSFWPMAGYTFGSGTRLTVV.

This clone was found a few times. The V call is TRBV7-2, the J call TRBJ1-5, with TRBD1 as a possible D gene (6 bases). Trimming left V 10 bases short and J 4 bases short, with 20 bases between. Germline CDR1 is SGHTA and CDR2 is FQGNSA. The CDR3 is 15 residues long. The CDR3: CATSRSQGRNQPQHF. The CDR3 region has the DNA TGTGCCACTAGTCGGTCACAGGGCCGTAATCAGCCCCAGCATTTT.

This clone was counted only a few times. The chain couples TRBV10-2 to TRBJ1-5, with D possibly TRBD1 on 5 matching bases. The CDR3 loop spans 15 amino acids. Germline V lookup: CDR1 WSHSY, CDR2 SAAADI. Between the trimmed V and J ends, which lost 3 bases and 0 bases, there was a span of 9 bases. In DNA, the CDR3 is TGCGCCAGCAGTGATGGGGCTCTTAGCAATCAGCCCCAGCATTTT. Protein product: CASSDGALSNQPQHF.

V is TRBV10-2 and J is TRBJ2-7, with D unresolved. Trimming shortened V by 8 bases and J by 4 bases, and 15 bases separated the two germline ends. CDR3 length: 13 amino acids. Germline CDR1 is WSHSY and CDR2 is SAAADI. CDR3 sequence reads: CASYPSPLYEQYF. In DNA, the CDR3 is TGCGCCAGCTATCCCTCCCCCCTTTACGAGCAGTACTTC.

The chain uses TRBV5-6 and TRBJ1-1; tentative D call: TRBD1 (5 bases). The germline gives CDR1 SGHDT, CDR2 YYEEEE. The CDR3 consists of 13 residues. V was cut by 4 bases and J by 11 bases, with 18 bases left in between. The CDR3 sequence: CASSISTGRGAFF. The DNA for the CDR3 is TGTGCCAGCAGCATCTCGACGGGACGAGGGGCTTTCTTT.

The V and J genes are TRBV29-1 and TRBJ2-5; the D gene is possibly TRBD1 (5 bases). The J call may not be correct, given that the DNA end is closer to TRBJ2-7. Looked up from germline, CDR1 is SQVTM and CDR2 is ANQGSEA. The CDR3 is 13 amino acids. This CDR3 is CSVRGRQTYEQYF. In DNA, the CDR3 is TGCAGCGTTCGTGGCAGACAGACCTACGAGCAGTACTTC.

This clone was observed once. The rearrangement links TRBV29-1 to TRBJ2-7; no reliable D call. The V and J ends lost 6 bases and 0 bases respectively, with 12 bases between them. From germline, CDR1 is SQVTM and CDR2 ANQGSEA. This CDR3 spans 13 amino acids. The CDR3 DNA follows: TGCAGCGTAGTATCAGGTAGCTCCTACGAGCAGTACTTC. Residues: CSVVSGSSYEQYF.

The J gene is TRBJ2-3, the V gene TRBV4-3; D assignment may be TRBD1 or TRBD2 (6 bases each). There are 15 residues in the CDR3. In germline, CDR1 is LGHNA, CDR2 YSLEER. V was pared by 0 bases and J by 5 bases, with 12 bases between. CDR3 sequence reads: CASSQEGGPGDTQYF. The CDR3 nucleotides read TGCGCCAGCAGCCAAGAAGGGGGGCCGGGAGATACGCAGTATTTT.